This T cell receptor beta chain was identified during a study of metastatic and nonmetastatic thyroid tumors. Study-level background: Malignant thyroid and benign thyroid patients provided blood and tumor or nodule tissue whose repertoires were compared.

V dropped 5 bases and J dropped 0; count of bases not matched to a gene: 3. Germline loops: CDR1 SGHAT, CDR2 FQNNGV. This CDR3 contains 14 residues. Not a single patient had been given any form of treatment at any point before undergoing thyroid surgery. General observations from the study: It was reportedly found that TCR beta diversity was significantly higher in malignant thyroid tumors than in benign nodules, a difference seen in both blood and tumor samples.

To note about this clone: What it recognizes is unknown.

TCRdb called clones again from the PCR reads with MiXCR. The sample includes approximately 19,000 clones, around 40% of them seen just once. The TCR originated in a female donor with papillary thyroid cancer or a benign thyroid nodule (not recorded which). Some clones in this sample may be carry-over from other donors' samples. Material: tumor tissue. The J gene is TRBJ2-7, the V gene TRBV11-2, with 8 nucleotides matching TRBD1. The CDR3 DNA follows: TGTGCCAGCAGCCACGGGACAGGCTCCTACGAGCAGTACTTC. Its translation is CASSHGTGSYEQYF.